The entry below describes one TCR beta chain. Primers used in a second PCR of roughly 7 to 11 cycles were a sample-barcoded 5' primer and a J-beta primer mix. Each cDNA molecule was tagged by a template-switch adaptor that had 12 random nucleotides. No fewer than 2.5 million CDR3-containing paired-end reads came from each sample. TCRdb independently ran MiXCR on the 5' RACE reads; one entry per CDR3 protein. Among about 1.8 million distinct CDR3 sequences listed, about 50% were seen once. This specimen belongs to a study of blood T cells in healthy people across ages. A minimum of 7 million PBMCs was isolated per sample. Total RNA extraction produced at least 6 micrograms (per sample) for the study. The CDR3 is made up of 13 amino acids. The V segment lost 4 bases and the J segment 8 bases; nucleotides outside the gene matches: 7.

The sequencing sample was made of blood. The rearrangement joins TRBV12-3 or TRBV12-4 to TRBJ1-2; 7 bases align to TRBD1. This receptor was taken from a woman between 40 and 55 years old in good health. The DNA of the CDR3 is TGTGCCAGCAGTTCTTCACAGGGGTCAGGCTACACCTTC. Translating it yields CASSSSQGSGYTF.